This TCR beta chain was documented in a study of T cell repertoires in cytomegalovirus infection. The CDR3 covers 12 residues. V lost 5 bases and J 11 bases, leaving 15 bases between the germline ends. Per germline, CDR1 MNHEY and CDR2 SVGEGT. This clonotype was recorded a few times. Its specificity is not known. Overall study results and limits: Carriers of CMV and the relevant HLA type were discriminated by public TCR beta frequency. Predominance within the ex vivo response was attributable to HLA-C-restricted CMV-specific TCR beta clonotypes.

Using its own MiXCR run on the reads, TCRdb lists one record per CDR3 protein. The sample contains 290,000 or so distinct CDR3 sequences, about 8.8% of which appear only once. The receptor was derived from a human donor in good health (CMV status not recorded). Some clones in this sample may be carry-over from other donors' samples. The V call is TRBV6-2 or TRBV6-3, the J call TRBJ1-1; D may be TRBD1 (5 bases). Sequenced: PBMCs. CDR3 coding DNA: TGTGCCAGCAGTCACAGGATTGAGCATGCTTTCTTT. Its protein product is CASSHRIEHAFF.